The source of this TCR beta chain is a study of blood T cell repertoires in COVID-19. Losses at the gene ends were 7 bases for V and 2 bases for J; bases not matched to a gene: 7. This CDR3 region has 15 residues. Germline assignment: CDR1 LNHDA and CDR2 SQIVND (reference sequence). The authors' processing: Amplification of reference gene primers provided the estimated nucleated cell counts. Using immunoSEQ multiplex PCR, the repertoire was profiled, and TCRdb retains in-frame clones only, with some absent. That table is the source of V, J and clone size, and D and trimming were worked out from the DNA. The sample comprises some 70,000 clones, approximately 77% of which are singletons, and around 0.83% rests with the top ten.

This sequence originates from a woman between 65 and 79 years old with acute or convalescent COVID-19. The specimen was peripheral blood. The V call is TRBV19, the J call TRBJ2-2, with TRBD1 matching 7 bases. CDR3 coding DNA: TGTGCCAGTACGGACAGGTCGGCCAACACCGGGGAGCTGTTTTTT. Amino acids: CASTDRSANTGELFF.